This T cell receptor (beta chain) was profiled in a study of blood T cells in healthy people across ages. Study-wide findings and caveats: While age rose, TCR beta diversity per million T cells dropped in a roughly linear way.

Next came a second PCR, run for roughly 6 to 11 cycles, which used a sample-barcoded 5' primer along with a J-beta primer mix. A template-switch adaptor with 12 random nucleotides tagged each cDNA molecule. TCRdb re-called the 5' RACE reads with MiXCR, one entry per CDR3 protein. The sample has about 680,000 distinct CDR3 sequences; about half are singletons. CDR3 length equals 14 residues. Losses at the gene ends were 2 bases for V and 7 bases for J; bases not matched to a gene: 7. Germline values: CDR1 DFQATT, CDR2 SNEGSKA (reference sequence). This clonotype was detected only a few times. Its antigen is unknown.

The sequenced sample consisted of blood. The chain links TRBV20-1 to TRBJ2-1; 8 nucleotides align to TRBD2. The sequence was obtained from a woman aged 55-70 years in good health. The CDR3: CSARRSGRGNEQFF. The CDR3 coding sequence is TGCAGTGCTAGAAGAAGCGGGAGAGGGAATGAGCAGTTCTTC.